This TCR beta chain was obtained from a study of T-cell memory formation after mild COVID-19. Barcoded TCR alpha and TCR beta cDNA libraries with UMIs came from 5'RACE using constant-segment primers. TCRdb passed the 5' RACE reads through MiXCR, listing each CDR3 protein once. The table shows roughly 220,000 distinct CDR3 sequences, with approximately 10% occurring only once. Of note for this clonotype: Its antigen is undetermined.

Broader study findings: Chiefly within CM and EM were the contracting CD4+ clones; CD8+ ones were within EMRA. The finding that pre-infection memory included some responding clones suggested that cross-reactive memory joined.

The TCR sequence derives from a man between 18 and 29 years old who had mild COVID-19 (a few samples of this study predate the infection). Cell type and time point are not known. Sequenced material: PBMCs or a T cell subset sorted from them (not recorded which).

In DNA form, the CDR3 reads TGCAGTGCTAGAATGGGTCTAGCCCAAGAGACCCAGTACTTC. Protein sequence: CSARMGLAQETQYF. This chain connects TRBV20-1 to TRBJ2-5, with a possible D match to TRBD2 (5 bases). Looked up from germline, CDR1 is DFQATT and CDR2 is SNEGSKA (reference sequence). Trimming took 2 bases from V and 1 from J, leaving 11 bases between them. The CDR3 extends over 14 amino acids.